Listed below are T cell receptor beta chains from one sample, sequenced in a study of beta chain features in type 1 diabetes. The assay was immunoSEQ multiplex PCR, and TCRdb's table has in-frame clones only and misses some. The table records 680,000 or so clones, roughly 15% of them present only once. Specimen: naive CD4+ T cells from blood. The receptors derive from a man aged 18 to 29 in good health. Each CDR3 is given with its conserved first and last residue. The D gene is left open where the match is weak. Clone size is not always given. Where it is, it says once, few, many or a class for expanded clones.

abundance	v_gene	d_gene	j_gene	CDR3nt	CDR3aa
.	TRBV7-3	.	TRBJ2-3	TGTGCCAGCAGCATTACGGGCGCGGGTCCGGATACGCAGTATTTT	CASSITGAGPDTQYF
few	TRBV5-4	.	TRBJ1-3	TGTGCCAGCAGCTTGGGGTCCAGGGTAGTTGGCTCTGGAAACACCATATATTTT	CASSLGSRVVGSGNTIYF
.	TRBV25-1	.	TRBJ1-5	TGTGCCAGCAGTGAATCCGGAGGCAATCAGCCCCAGCATTTT	CASSESGGNQPQHF
.	TRBV11-2	.	TRBJ1-2	TGTGCCAGCAGCCACCCCGTTCGTGTCTATGGCTACACCTTC	CASSHPVRVYGYTF
.	TRBV7-2	.	TRBJ2-3	TGTGCCAGCAGCTTAGACCTGTGGGATACGCAGTATTTT	CASSLDLWDTQYF
few	TRBV18	.	TRBJ1-2	TGTGCCAGCTCACCACTAGAATCGGGATATGGCTACACCTTC	CASSPLESGYGYTF
.	TRBV7-9	.	TRBJ1-6	TGTGCCAGCAGCTTAGAATATTGGGCCCTCCACTTT	CASSLEYWALHF
.	TRBV28	TRBD1	TRBJ1-3	TGTGCCAGCAGAAGGGGACAGCTGAACTCTGGAAACACCATATATTTT	CASRRGQLNSGNTIYF
.	TRBV29-1	TRBD1	TRBJ1-1	TGCAGCGTTGGACAGGGAACCAGTGAAGCTTTCTTT	CSVGQGTSEAFF
.	TRBV7-3	.	TRBJ1-1	TGTGCCAGCAGCGAAAAACAGGGTTCGGGCACTGAAGCTTTCTTT	CASSEKQGSGTEAFF
.	TRBV11-2	.	TRBJ2-1	TGTGCCAGCAGCTTACGGAGCCCATTAAGGGGGAGCTCCTACAATGAGCAGTTCTTC	CASSLRSPLRGSSYNEQFF
few	TRBV6-1	.	TRBJ2-3	TGTGCCAGCAGACCGGGACCGCTCCGGCCAGATACGCAGTATTTT	CASRPGPLRPDTQYF
few	TRBV4-3	TRBD1	TRBJ1-5	TGCGCCAGCAGCCAAGACGAAACCCGGACAGGGGGCCTCAATCAGCCCCAGCATTTT	CASSQDETRTGGLNQPQHF
few	TRBV6-4	.	TRBJ2-7	TGTGCCAGCAGCCGACAGGGAGGACCCTCCTACGAGCAGTACTTC	CASSRQGGPSYEQYF
.	TRBV5-1	.	TRBJ2-5	TGCGCCAGCAGCTTGGAGGGGACCCAGTACTTC	CASSLEGTQYF
few	TRBV27	TRBD1	TRBJ1-2	TGTGCCAGCAGTCCGCCCGGACAGGGAGGCTATGGCTACACCTTC	CASSPPGQGGYGYTF
few	TRBV19	.	TRBJ1-5	TGTGCCAGTAGTATAGGGGGGGGTCTACGGCCCCAGCATTTT	CASSIGGGLRPQHF
.	TRBV7-9	.	TRBJ2-6	TGTGCCAGCAGCCAATCTTTGTACAGGGCTGGGGCCAACGTCCTGACTTTC	CASSQSLYRAGANVLTF
.	TRBV6-5	.	TRBJ1-1	TGTGCCAGCAGGACCTTTGGACCTGAAGCTTTCTTT	CASRTFGPEAFF
few	TRBV2	TRBD1	TRBJ1-2	TGTGCCAGCAGTGAACCCCGGGACAGTTATGGCTACACCTTC	CASSEPRDSYGYTF
.	TRBV5-4	TRBD1	TRBJ1-5	TGTGCCAGCAGCACAGGACAGGGAAGGCCCCAGCATTTT	CASSTGQGRPQHF
few	TRBV18	.	TRBJ2-1	TGTGCCAGCTCACCCTTCCTTGGGGACAATGAGCAGTTCTTC	CASSPFLGDNEQFF
few	TRBV7-2	.	TRBJ2-7	TGTGCCAGCGACCTTAGCGGTCAGGGCTACGAGCAGTACTTC	CASDLSGQGYEQYF
many	TRBV15	.	TRBJ2-4	TGTGCCACCAGCAGAGATCGGGACGCAGGAAAAAACATTCAGTACTTC	CATSRDRDAGKNIQYF
.	TRBV18	.	TRBJ1-2	TGTGCCAGCTCTTTTCAGGGCTGGGGCTACACCTTC	CASSFQGWGYTF
few	TRBV29-1	TRBD1	TRBJ1-2	TGCAGCGTCGGGGGACAGGAATTAAACTATGGCTACACCTTC	CSVGGQELNYGYTF
few	TRBV18	TRBD1	TRBJ1-3	TGTGCCAGCTCACGGACAGGGGAAGGAAACACCATATATTTT	CASSRTGEGNTIYF